The 21 T cell receptor beta chains reported below all come from one sample, sequenced in a study of PD-1 blockade in classical Hodgkin lymphoma. Libraries were prepared by immunoSEQ multiplex PCR; TCRdb keeps only in-frame clonotypes and omits some of them. The repertoire holds roughly 61,000 clones, with approximately 89% as singletons. After autologous stem cell transplantation all patients relapsed, and prior brentuximab vedotin exposure differed between cohorts. This specimen was peripheral blood mononuclear cells (PBMCs), taken before the second cycle of nivolumab. Source of these receptors: a human donor with classical Hodgkin lymphoma.

The sample holds one count of this clone. The rearrangement joins TRBV6-5 to TRBJ2-7; D is undetermined. V was shortened by 4 bases and J by 3 bases, with 13 bases between the two germline ends. The CDR3 totals 14 residues. Germline V gives CDR1 MNHEY, CDR2 SVGAGI. The CDR3 DNA is TGTGCCAGCAGTTCGCAGGATGCCAACTACGAGCAGTACTTC. It codes for CASSSQDANYEQYF.

This chain uses TRBV5-4 with TRBJ2-7; D is perhaps TRBD1 (5 bases). The CDR3 runs to 13 residues. Deletions cut 4 bases from V and 7 bases from J, with 15 bases between. Per the germline V gene, CDR1 is SGHNT and CDR2 is YYREEE (reference sequence). In DNA, the CDR3 is TGTGCCAGCAGCACAGGACGGATCTCTGAGCAGTACTTC. Protein: CASSTGRISEQYF.

This rearrangement joins TRBV4-1 to TRBJ1-5; D possibly corresponds to TRBD1 (5 bases). Germline-derived CDR1 and CDR2 are MGHRA and YSYEKL. V was clipped by 0 bases and J by 7 bases, with 10 bases between them. The CDR3 totals 14 residues. The DNA for the CDR3 is TGCGCCAGCAGCCAAGATGGGGCGGGACAGCCCCAGCATTTT. This codes for CASSQDGAGQPQHF.

The V call is TRBV5-1, the J call TRBJ2-7; D is unclear. The CDR3 has 14 residues. Germline V CDR1 and CDR2: SGHRS, YFSETQ. Trimming took 0 bases from V and 0 from J, leaving 7 bases between them. CDR3 protein: CASSLAGYSYEQYF. Written as DNA, the CDR3 is TGCGCCAGCAGCTTGGCAGGATACTCCTACGAGCAGTACTTC.

This sequence joins TRBV21-1 and TRBJ2-2; the tabulated D call, TRBD2, remains unverified against the DNA. TRBV21-1 represents a pseudogene. This CDR3 spans 18 amino acids. This CDR3 reads CASSKARQPSANTGELFF. In nucleotides, the CDR3 is TGTGCCAGCAGCAAAGCCCGCCAGCCTAGCGCGAACACCGGGGAGCTGTTTTTT.

The rearrangement links TRBV18 to TRBJ2-6, with D unclear. Per germline, CDR1 KGHSH and CDR2 LQKENI. This CDR3 is built from 18 residues. V was trimmed by 0 bases and J by 0 bases, leaving 12 bases between them. CDR3 loop: CASSPPGNAPSGANVLTF. The CDR3 nucleotides are TGTGCCAGCTCACCACCGGGAAACGCACCCTCTGGGGCCAACGTCCTGACTTTC.

The V gene is TRBV18, the J gene TRBJ2-1; TRBD2 agrees at 13 bases. This CDR3 is built from 15 residues. The V gene end was trimmed by 5 bases and the J gene end by 7 bases; junction bases not matched to a gene: 5. Looked up from germline, CDR1 is KGHSH and CDR2 is LQKENI. The CDR3 region has the DNA TGTGCCAGCTCATCGACTAGCGGGGGGCAGAATGAGCAGTTCTTC. Protein product: CASSSTSGGQNEQFF.

A few counts support this clone. Other DNA sequences from this sample encode an identical CDR3 as well. The genes are TRBV7-9 and TRBJ1-1; D is possibly TRBD1 (5 bases). Germline CDR1 is SEHNR and CDR2 is FQNEAQ (reference sequence). The CDR3 has 12 amino acids. The V gene lost 5 bases and the J gene lost 7 bases, with 11 bases spanning the gap. CDR3 sequence reads: CASSLDTSEAFF. DNA for the CDR3: TGTGCCAGCAGCCTGGACACGAGTGAAGCTTTCTTT.

This clone came up a few times. The V gene is TRBV7-9, the J gene TRBJ1-5, with no clear D. CDR3 length: 12 amino acids. Per the germline V gene, CDR1 is SEHNR and CDR2 is FQNEAQ (reference sequence). Trimming stripped 5 bases from V and 6 bases from J, with 8 bases between. The CDR3 protein is CASSLGGQPQHF. The CDR3 DNA follows: TGTGCCAGCAGCCTTGGAGGTCAGCCCCAGCATTTT.

The chain couples TRBV19 to TRBJ1-5, with D maybe TRBD1 (5 bases). Trimming shortened V by 8 bases and J by 0 bases, and 14 bases separated the two germline ends. This CDR3 comprises 15 residues. Germline CDR1 LNHDA, CDR2 SQIVND (reference sequence). The CDR3 region is CASGGTAYSNQPQHF. The CDR3, as DNA: TGTGCCAGTGGGGGTACAGCTTATAGCAATCAGCCCCAGCATTTT.

This chain uses TRBV4-1 with TRBJ2-1; 10 bases line up with TRBD1. The CDR3 is made up of 19 amino acids. V gave up 4 bases and J gave up 5 bases; unmatched junction bases: 17. Per germline, CDR1 MGHRA and CDR2 YSYEKL. Here the CDR3 DNA reads TGCGCCAGCAGCCCCGGGACAGGGGAGGGTTTGAGGGTCGACAATGAGCAGTTCTTC. This sequence encodes CASSPGTGEGLRVDNEQFF.

V usage is TRBV15 and J usage is TRBJ2-7; D is undetermined. CDR1 is LNHNV and CDR2 is YYDKDF in the germline V gene (reference sequence). There are 17 residues in the CDR3. Trimming removed 0 bases at V and 2 bases at J, with 17 bases between. The CDR3 protein is CATSRENLFPSTYEQYF. CDR3 DNA sequence: TGTGCCACCAGCAGAGAGAATCTGTTTCCATCAACCTACGAGCAGTACTTC.

As DNA, the CDR3 is TGTGCCACCAGCAGAGTTAGTACCTACGAGCAGTACTTC. It codes for CATSRVSTYEQYF. The chain uses TRBV15 and TRBJ2-7; no reliable D call. The germline gives CDR1 LNHNV, CDR2 YYDKDF (reference sequence). Trimming removed 1 base at V and 2 bases at J, with 6 bases between. The CDR3 loop spans 13 amino acids.

The V and J genes are TRBV2 and TRBJ2-1; D remains ambiguous. The CDR3 totals 14 residues. CDR1 and CDR2 from the germline V gene are SNHLY and FYNNEI. Between the trimmed V and J ends, which lost 4 bases and 0 bases, there was a span of 7 bases. CDR3 residues: CASSGTDSYNEQFF. The CDR3 region has the DNA TGTGCCAGCAGTGGGACGGACTCCTACAATGAGCAGTTCTTC.

The V gene is TRBV5-1, the J gene TRBJ1-2, with 9 bases lining up with TRBD1. The CDR3 totals 14 residues. Germline V gives CDR1 SGHRS, CDR2 YFSETQ. V trimming: 4 bases; J trimming: 1 base; junction bases outside the gene matches: 2. The CDR3 reads CASSPGQGNYGYTF. The CDR3, as DNA: TGCGCCAGCAGCCCGGGACAGGGTAACTATGGCTACACCTTC. The full variable domain, in which reference TRBV5-1 and TRBJ1-2 provide the parts outside the CDR3, is KAGVTQTPRYLIKTRGQQVTLSCSPISGHRSVSWYQQTPGQGLQFLFEYFSETQRNKGNFPGRFSGRQFSNSRSEMNVSTLELGDSALYLCASSPGQGNYGYTFGSGTRLTVV.

V gene TRBV2 combines with J gene TRBJ2-7; maybe TRBD1 (5 bases). CDR1 and CDR2 (germline): SNHLY, FYNNEI. The germline V and J ends were trimmed by 6 bases and 0 bases, with 12 bases remaining between them. The length of the CDR3 is 14 residues. This chain's CDR3 is CASSHRQYSYEQYF. CDR3 DNA sequence: TGTGCCAGCAGCCACCGACAGTACTCCTACGAGCAGTACTTC.

The J gene is TRBJ2-7, the V gene TRBV7-9; tentatively, D is TRBD1 (5 bases). Trimming pared 7 bases from V and 5 bases from J, leaving 21 bases between. Germline V gives CDR1 SEHNR, CDR2 FQNEAQ (reference sequence). The CDR3 totals 15 residues. The CDR3 nucleotides read TGTGCCAGCACTCTACCCCCAGGGTCCTATGACGAGCAGTACTTC. Amino acids: CASTLPPGSYDEQYF.

V usage is TRBV7-9 and J usage is TRBJ1-1; tentative D call: TRBD1 (5 bases). The germline V and J ends were trimmed by 6 bases and 5 bases, with 16 bases remaining between them. CDR1 is SEHNR and CDR2 is FQNEAQ in the germline V gene (reference sequence). This CDR3 has 14 amino acids. The CDR3 reads CASRPDSLGTEAFF. CDR3 sequence (DNA): TGTGCCAGCAGACCCGACAGCCTGGGGACTGAAGCTTTCTTT.

The CDR3 is CASDSGTSSYEQYF. The CDR3 DNA reads TGTGCCAGCGATAGCGGGACAAGCTCCTACGAGCAGTACTTC. The chain combines TRBV6-1 with TRBJ2-7, with TRBD2 matching 8 bases. CDR3 length: 14 residues. The J segment lost 0 bases and the V segment lost 8 bases, leaving 6 bases of the junction unmatched. Germline values: CDR1 MNHNS, CDR2 SASEGT.

This chain joins TRBV9 and TRBJ2-2, with 7 bases matching TRBD1. After removal of 0 bases from V and 5 bases from J, the junction contained 16 bases not matched to a gene. This CDR3 comprises 19 residues. CDR1 and CDR2 from the germline V gene are SGDLS and YYNGEE. The CDR3 sequence is CASSVDRVITGTVTGELFF. The CDR3 DNA sequence: TGTGCCAGCAGCGTAGATAGGGTGATAACCGGGACAGTAACCGGGGAGCTGTTTTTT.

The chain carries TRBV2 and TRBJ2-3; possible D gene TRBD1, 5 bases. Trimming cost V 5 bases and J 0 bases, with 9 bases left between them. The CDR3 consists of 14 residues. In germline, CDR1 is SNHLY, CDR2 FYNNEI. In nucleotides, the CDR3 is TGTGCCAGCAGTACAGGCATAAGCACAGATACGCAGTATTTT. Its protein is CASSTGISTDTQYF.